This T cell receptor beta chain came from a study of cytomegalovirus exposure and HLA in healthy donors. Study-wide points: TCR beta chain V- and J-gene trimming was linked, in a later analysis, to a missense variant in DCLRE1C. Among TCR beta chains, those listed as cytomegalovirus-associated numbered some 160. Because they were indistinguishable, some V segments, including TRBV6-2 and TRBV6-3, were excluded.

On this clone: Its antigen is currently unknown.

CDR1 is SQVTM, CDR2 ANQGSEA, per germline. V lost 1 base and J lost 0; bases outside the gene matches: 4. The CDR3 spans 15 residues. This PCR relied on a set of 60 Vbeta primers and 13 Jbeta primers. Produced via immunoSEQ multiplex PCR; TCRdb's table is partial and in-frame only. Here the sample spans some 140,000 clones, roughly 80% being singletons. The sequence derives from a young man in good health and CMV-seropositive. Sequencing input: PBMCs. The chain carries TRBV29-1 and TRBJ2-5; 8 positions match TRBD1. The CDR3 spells CSVEGAGGNQETQYF. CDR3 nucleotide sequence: TGCAGCGTTGAAGGGGCAGGGGGCAACCAAGAGACCCAGTACTTC.